Listed here is a single TCR beta chain. With 3 bases removed from V and 5 bases from J, the gap between germline ends came to 16 bases. Germline V gives CDR1 SGDLS, CDR2 YYNGEE. The CDR3 totals 15 residues. This entry belongs to a study of blood T cell repertoires in COVID-19. Study as a whole: COVID-19 samples collected from the United States, Italy and Spain covered acute and convalescent phases. The cDNA or gDNA used as material had been derived from T cells, B-cell-depleted T cells, or PBMCs.

Per the study methods: Amplification from reference gene primers served as the basis for estimated nucleated cell counts. Assay used: immunoSEQ multiplex PCR; TCRdb lists only in-frame clones, some missing. D and trimming were read from the DNA, whereas the V and J calls and clone size are those reported in that table. The table has some 80,000 clones, 80% to 90% seen once. Sequenced: peripheral blood. The chain uses TRBV9 and TRBJ2-3; D possibly corresponds to TRBD1 (6 bases). The receptor comes from a human donor in a cohort sampled during active COVID-19. The CDR3 reads CASSDGPGAGDTQYF. The CDR3 DNA is TGTGCCAGCAGCGACGGCCCAGGGGCGGGAGATACGCAGTATTTT.